The 27 T cell receptor beta chains given below trace back to one sample, sequenced in a study of identical twins. TCRdb reanalysed the 5' RACE reads using MiXCR and keeps one entry per CDR3 protein. The sample yields approximately 630,000 distinct CDR3 sequences, less than 9% seen once. This sample also belongs to another study, concerning yellow fever vaccine responses in identical twins.

Input material: PBMCs. The receptors were gathered from a woman aged 18-29 years in good health.

The sample holds a few counts of this clonotype. The genes are TRBV6-1 and TRBJ2-7; D is unresolved. With 7 bases removed from V and 2 bases from J, the gap between germline ends came to 12 bases. The germline V gene has CDR1 MNHNS and CDR2 SASEGT. The CDR3 is 13 residues long. The CDR3 region is CASKEGRTYEQYF. The CDR3 region has the DNA TGTGCCAGCAAGGAAGGCCGAACCTACGAGCAGTACTTC.

This clonotype was counted only a few times. This chain links TRBV7-3 with TRBJ1-3; no clear D gene. V was clipped by 4 bases and J by 0 bases, with 13 bases between them. CDR1 is SGHTA, CDR2 FQGTGA, per germline. The CDR3 loop spans 16 amino acids. This CDR3 reads CASSYLDVTSGNTIYF. The CDR3 coding sequence is TGTGCCAGCAGCTACCTTGACGTCACCTCTGGAAACACCATATATTTT. The variable domain in full, with the rest retrieved from reference TRBV7-3 and TRBJ1-3, is GAGVSQTPSNKVTEKGKYVELRCDPISGHTALYWYRQSLGQGPEFLIYFQGTGAADDSGLPNDRFFAVRPEGSVSTLKIQRTERGDSAVYLCASSYLDVTSGNTIYFGEGSWLTVV.

This clonotype occurred many times. This rearrangement joins TRBV25-1 to TRBJ1-4, with 9 bases lining up with TRBD1. Germline V lookup: CDR1 MGHDK, CDR2 SYGVNS. The V gene end was trimmed by 6 bases and the J gene end by 7 bases; junction bases not matched to a gene: 6. The CDR3 has 14 amino acids. As DNA, the CDR3 is TGTGCCAGCAGCGAACAGGGGGCGCGTGAAAAACTGTTTTTT. Its translation is CASSEQGAREKLFF. The full variable domain, its missing parts supplied by reference TRBV25-1 and TRBJ1-4, is EADIYQTPRYLVIGTGKKITLECSQTMGHDKMYWYQQDPGMELHLIHYSYGVNSTEKGDLSSESTVSRIRTEHFPLTLESARPSHTSQYLCASSEQGAREKLFFGSGTQLSVL.

This clonotype was detected a few times. J is TRBJ2-3 and V is TRBV27, with 10 bases matching TRBD2. The CDR3 sequence is 17 residues long. J lost 3 bases, V lost 3 bases, and 9 bases had no gene match. Germline CDR1 and CDR2: MNHEY and SMNVEV (reference sequence). This chain's CDR3 is CASSLVASGRWTDTQYF. Written as DNA, the CDR3 is TGTGCCAGCAGTTTGGTTGCTAGCGGGAGATGGACAGATACGCAGTATTTT.

The rearrangement joins TRBV6-2 or TRBV6-3 to TRBJ2-3, with 7 bases identical to TRBD2. The germline V gene encodes CDR1 MNHEY and CDR2 SVGEGT. The CDR3 has 15 residues. After removal of 7 bases from V and 0 bases from J, the junction contained 7 bases not matched to a gene. Here the CDR3 reads CASTATSLSTDTQYF. The CDR3 coding sequence is TGTGCCAGCACCGCGACTAGCTTGAGCACAGATACGCAGTATTTT.

Ten or more counts support this clonotype. The chain joins TRBV29-1 to TRBJ2-2; D uncertain. The CDR3 is 12 residues long. The V end lost 4 bases, the J end lost 6 bases, and 9 bases lay between the germline ends. Germline V gene sequence: CDR1 SQVTM, CDR2 ANQGSEA. Written as DNA, the CDR3 is TGCAGCGTTGGAGGTCCTTCCGGGGAGCTGTTTTTT. Amino acids: CSVGGPSGELFF.

This clonotype occurred a few times. The J gene is TRBJ2-3, the V gene TRBV10-2; TRBD2 matches 9 bases. Trimming at V came to 7 bases and at J to 2 bases, leaving 19 bases not matched to a gene. Germline lookup yields CDR1 WSHSY and CDR2 SAAADI. The CDR3 contains 19 residues. This CDR3 reads CASTQLAGEKKPFTDTQYF. CDR3 DNA sequence: TGCGCCAGCACTCAGTTAGCGGGAGAAAAAAAGCCTTTCACAGATACGCAGTATTTT.

This clonotype was found many times. This chain links TRBV5-1 with TRBJ1-1; 7 bases agree with TRBD1. CDR1 SGHRS and CDR2 YFSETQ come from the germline V gene. Trimming took 4 bases from V and 2 from J; bases not matched to a gene: 8. CDR3 length: 15 amino acids. This CDR3 is CASSASGTVNTEAFF. CDR3 DNA: TGCGCCAGCAGCGCCTCCGGGACAGTAAACACTGAAGCTTTCTTT.

J is TRBJ2-3 and V is TRBV7-9; 7 positions match TRBD2. Unmatched junction bases numbered 10, after V lost 5 bases and J lost 2 bases. This CDR3 is built from 16 residues. The germline CDR1 and CDR2 sequences are SEHNR and FQNEAQ (reference sequence). The DNA for the CDR3 is TGTGCCAGCAGCCCCCGCAGCGGGGCACCCACAGATACGCAGTATTTT. The encoded protein is CASSPRSGAPTDTQYF.

This clonotype was seen more than once but under ten times. V usage is TRBV4-1 and J usage is TRBJ1-1; D is undetermined. V shed 0 bases and J shed 3 bases, with 20 bases lying between them. The CDR3 covers 18 residues. CDR1 and CDR2 from the germline V gene are MGHRA and YSYEKL. The CDR3 region has the DNA TGCGCCAGCAGCCAAGAACCGCCCCGGGCAATGGAGGACACTGAAGCTTTCTTT. This sequence encodes CASSQEPPRAMEDTEAFF.

CDR3 DNA: TGCAGTGCAAGCCGGGACTCCACCTACAATGAGCAGTTCTTC. Its translation: CSASRDSTYNEQFF. The gene calls are TRBV20-1 and TRBJ2-1; maybe TRBD2 (6 bases). V lost 6 bases and J lost 2, with 14 bases in between. The germline CDR1 and CDR2 sequences are DFQATT and SNEGSKA (reference sequence). The CDR3 contains 14 residues.

This clonotype was found many times. This chain connects TRBV20-1 to TRBJ2-1, with 7 bases identical to TRBD1. With 3 bases clipped from V and 8 bases from J, the junction kept 13 bases outside the gene matches. This CDR3 has 15 residues. The germline V gene has CDR1 DFQATT and CDR2 SNEGSKA (reference sequence). This chain's CDR3 is CSARIRGWFSDEQFF. CDR3 sequence (DNA): TGCAGTGCTAGGATCAGGGGGTGGTTTAGCGATGAGCAGTTCTTC.

Comments on this clonotype: The junction shows a germline mismatch at one end, possibly a read error. J is TRBJ2-1 and V is TRBV12-3 or TRBV12-4, with D unresolved. This CDR3 has 11 amino acids. CDR3 DNA sequence: TGTGCCAGCAGTTTGTCTGGGCTGGTCCTCTTC. Translating it yields CASSLSGLVLF.

Written as DNA, the CDR3 is TGCGCCAGCAGCTTGGGGCCTACGGGCAATCAGCCCCAGCATTTT. Translating gives CASSLGPTGNQPQHF. This sequence joins TRBV5-1 and TRBJ1-5; D remains ambiguous. Per germline, CDR1 SGHRS and CDR2 YFSETQ. This CDR3 region has 15 residues. V lost 0 bases, J lost 2 bases, and 9 bases lay in between.

This clonotype was seen at least ten times. The CDR3 here is CASSLNPDRAVYGYTF. CDR3 bases: TGCGCCAGCAGCCTTAACCCGGACAGGGCGGTCTATGGCTACACCTTC. The chain has TRBV5-1 and TRBJ1-2; 8 bases are shared with TRBD1. CDR3 length: 16 amino acids. J lost 4 bases, V lost 4 bases, and 12 bases had no gene match. Looked up from germline, CDR1 is SGHRS and CDR2 is YFSETQ.

In its sample, this clonotype was seen many times. The V gene is TRBV12-3 or TRBV12-4, the J gene TRBJ2-1; 13 positions agree with TRBD2. V dropped 5 bases and J dropped 12; count of bases not matched to a gene: 16. This CDR3 has 17 amino acids. This chain's CDR3 is CASSPKWRGLAGWVQFF. CDR3 coding DNA: TGTGCCAGCAGTCCGAAGTGGCGGGGACTAGCGGGATGGGTGCAGTTCTTC.

In regard to this clonotype: At one boundary the junction diverges from the germline segment, which might be a read error. The chain carries TRBV20-1 and TRBJ2-7, with 11 bases fitting TRBD2. Looked up from germline, CDR1 is DFQATT and CDR2 is SNEGSKA (reference sequence). The CDR3 loop spans 16 amino acids. The CDR3 loop reads CCARGPTSGTSYEQYF. CDR3 nucleotides: TGCTGTGCTAGAGGTCCGACTAGCGGGACTTCCTACGAGCAGTACTTC.

Only a few counts were recorded for this clonotype. The J gene is TRBJ1-1, the V gene TRBV2, with TRBD1 matching over 9 bases. The junction had 7 bases not matched to a gene; V was cut back by 7 bases and J by 4 bases. The V gene's germline CDR1 is SNHLY and CDR2 FYNNEI. CDR3 length equals 14 residues. CDR3 loop: CASMGDRVTTEAFF. CDR3 DNA: TGTGCCAGCATGGGGGACAGGGTGACCACTGAAGCTTTCTTT.

The chain uses TRBV4-1 and TRBJ2-7; a possible D gene is TRBD1 (5 bases). CDR1 and CDR2 from the germline V gene are MGHRA and YSYEKL. The germline V and J ends were trimmed by 3 bases and 0 bases, with 9 bases remaining between them. This CDR3 spans 14 amino acids. The CDR3 spells CASSHGHSSYEQYF. The CDR3 coding sequence is TGCGCCAGCAGCCACGGACATAGCTCCTACGAGCAGTACTTC.

The chain is built from TRBV7-2 and TRBJ2-7, with 8 bases aligning to TRBD1. The CDR3 contains 14 residues. Germline CDR1 SGHTA, CDR2 FQGNSA. The junction had 6 bases not matched to a gene; V was cut back by 4 bases and J by 4 bases. DNA of the CDR3: TGTGCCAGCAGCTCGGACAGGGACCGATACGAGCAGTACGTC. Protein product: CASSSDRDRYEQYV.

The genes are TRBV12-3 or TRBV12-4 and TRBJ2-4, with TRBD2 matching over 13 bases. The length of the CDR3 is 15 residues. Unmatched junction bases numbered 3, after V lost 6 bases and J lost 4 bases. The CDR3 DNA reads as TGTGCCAGCAGAACTAGCGGGGGGGGTAAAAACATTCAGTACTTC. Its translation: CASRTSGGGKNIQYF.

The chain links TRBV2 to TRBJ1-1; the D gene is possibly TRBD1 (5 bases). CDR3 size: 13 residues. V lost 10 bases and J 3 bases, leaving 15 bases between the germline ends. CDR1 SNHLY and CDR2 FYNNEI come from the germline V gene. CDR3 in DNA: TGTGCCACCCCCCCAGGAGGGGACACTGAAGCTTTCTTT. Amino acid sequence: CATPPGGDTEAFF.

This clonotype was recorded many times. CDR3 sequence: CASSSVTVGGRAADTEAFF. The CDR3 DNA sequence: TGTGCCAGCAGTTCGGTAACCGTTGGGGGGCGAGCGGCGGACACTGAAGCTTTCTTT. This sequence joins TRBV28 and TRBJ1-1, with D perhaps matching TRBD1 (6 bases). The CDR3 consists of 19 residues. Trimming took off 4 bases at V and 3 bases at J, with 27 bases between the two ends. Germline V CDR1 and CDR2: MDHEN, SYDVKM.

Ten or more counts support this clonotype. CDR3 amino acids: CAIRGTGNEKLFF. The CDR3 region has the DNA TGTGCCATCAGGGGGACAGGGAATGAAAAACTGTTTTTT. V is TRBV10-3 and J is TRBJ1-4; 9 nucleotides align to TRBD1. The CDR3 has 13 amino acids. With 6 bases clipped from V and 5 bases from J, the junction kept 1 base outside the gene matches. Germline V gene lookup returns CDR1 ENHRY and CDR2 SYGVKD.

This clonotype was seen only a few times. The chain couples TRBV3-1 to TRBJ2-2; D is ambiguous. Trimming shortened V by 1 base and J by 6 bases, and 6 bases separated the two germline ends. CDR1 LGHDT and CDR2 YNNKEL come from the germline V gene (reference sequence). The CDR3 length is 13 residues. As DNA, the CDR3 is TGTGCCAGCAGCCAAGTGCAGGCCGGGGAGCTGTTTTTT. Translation: CASSQVQAGELFF.

The chain combines TRBV19 with TRBJ1-1; 9 bases are a match to TRBD1. The junction had 3 bases not matched to a gene; V was cut back by 6 bases and J by 1 base. The CDR3 is 14 residues long. Germline loops: CDR1 LNHDA, CDR2 SQIVND (reference sequence). CDR3 nucleotide sequence: TGTGCCAGTAGGTGGGGACAGGGGAACACTGAAGCTTTCTTT. It encodes CASRWGQGNTEAFF.

The genes are TRBV20-1 and TRBJ2-1; D unclear. The CDR3 has 14 amino acids. V was shortened by 1 base and J by 7 bases, with 14 bases between the two germline ends. The germline gives CDR1 DFQATT, CDR2 SNEGSKA (reference sequence). The CDR3 DNA sequence: TGCAGTGCTAGAGGGGATAAAGTGGTAAATGAGCAGTTCTTC. Amino acid sequence: CSARGDKVVNEQFF.